A selection of T cell receptor beta chains follows, all from one sample in a study of regulatory T cells in long-lasting Graves disease. TCRdb analysed the multiplex PCR reads with MiXCR anew, one entry per CDR3 protein. The profile shows 400,000 to 500,000 distinct CDR3 sequences, roughly 23% of them singletons. Sample: peripheral blood mononuclear cells (PBMCs), taken when the disease was refractory, from a patient treated with antithyroid drugs. The receptors were gathered from a female donor with Graves disease. CDR3s include the opening cysteine and the closing phenylalanine or tryptophan. A D gene is named only where the DNA matches it firmly. Clone sizes are given selectively: once, few, many, or a class where the clone is expanded.

-,TRBJ2-2,TRBV11-1,few,CASTPFVGRGTGELFF,TGTGCCAGCACCCCCTTCGTGGGGCGAGGGACCGGGGAGCTGTTTTTT
TRBD2,TRBJ2-7,TRBV27,many,CASRDLGAGGGEQYF,TGTGCCAGCAGGGACCTCGGAGCGGGGGGCGGGGAGCAGTACTTC
-,TRBJ2-1,TRBV12-3/TRBV12-4,few,CASNIWAGPPLGQFF,TGTGCCAGCAATATATGGGCGGGCCCCCCGCTTGGGCAGTTCTTC
TRBD1,TRBJ1-6,TRBV7-2,-,CASSGQGAGVTPLHF,TGTGCCAGCAGCGGACAGGGGGCTGGAGTTACACCCCTCCACTTT
-,TRBJ2-5,TRBV5-4,few,CASSPEVRLPGETQYF,TGTGCCAGCAGCCCCGAAGTGAGACTCCCTGGGGAGACCCAGTACTTC
-,TRBJ1-5,TRBV5-1,many,CASSLAWGQPQHF,TGCGCCAGCAGCTTGGCGTGGGGTCAGCCCCAGCATTTT
-,TRBJ1-1,TRBV7-3,-,CASSQAEGEAFF,TGTGCCAGCAGCCAGGCGGAGGGGGAAGCTTTCTTT
TRBD1,TRBJ2-7,TRBV11-2,many,CASSRPPTGPSSYEQYF,TGTGCCAGCAGCCGCCCCCCGACAGGGCCGAGCTCCTACGAGCAGTACTTC
-,TRBJ2-7,TRBV3-1,-,CVSSQEGPGAVYEQYF,TGTGTCAGCAGCCAAGAAGGCCCGGGTGCTGTCTACGAGCAGTACTTC
-,TRBJ1-2,TRBV27,many,CASSLVGEVPNYGYTF,TGTGCCAGCAGTTTAGTTGGGGAAGTCCCTAACTATGGCTACACCTTC
-,TRBJ2-5,TRBV6-2/TRBV6-3,few,CASSSGHMGDQETQYF,TGTGCCAGCAGTTCCGGACATATGGGGGACCAAGAGACCCAGTACTTC
TRBD1,TRBJ1-5,TRBV12-3/TRBV12-4,many,CASSYRDREGQPQHF,TGTGCCAGCAGCTACCGGGACAGGGAGGGTCAGCCCCAGCATTTT
-,TRBJ1-1,TRBV6-1,few,CASSNRAQRGTEAFF,TGTGCCAGCAGTAACCGGGCCCAGAGGGGCACTGAAGCTTTCTTT
-,TRBJ2-6,TRBV28,few,CASRNFGSGANVLTF,TGTGCCAGCAGGAACTTCGGCTCTGGGGCCAACGTCCTGACTTTC
-,TRBJ1-1,TRBV20-1,-,CSASGLDTNTEAFF,TGCAGTGCTAGTGGCTTGGATACGAACACTGAAGCTTTCTTT
TRBD1,TRBJ1-4,TRBV7-9,once,CASSLDRGLDEKLFF,TGTGCCAGCAGCTTGGACAGGGGGCTTGATGAAAAACTGTTTTTT
-,TRBJ1-2,TRBV3-1,-,CASSLPPGHYTF,TGTGCCAGCAGCCTGCCCCCGGGCCATTACACCTTC
TRBD1,TRBJ2-5,TRBV6-1,many,CASRKTGEETQYF,TGTGCCAGCAGAAAAACAGGGGAAGAGACCCAGTACTTC
-,TRBJ2-4,TRBV5-1,few,CASSGRGIRSSRDIQYF,TGCGCCAGCAGTGGGCGCGGGATTCGGAGTAGCAGGGACATTCAGTACTTC
-,TRBJ1-1,TRBV28,many,CASKDRSPMAEAFF,TGTGCCAGCAAGGATCGCAGCCCCATGGCTGAAGCTTTCTTT
-,TRBJ1-3,TRBV28,many,CASSLGGGSSSGNTIYF,TGTGCCAGCAGTTTAGGGGGGGGCTCAAGCTCTGGAAACACCATATATTTT
-,TRBJ1-5,TRBV5-5,-,CASSLSEVQGLYSNQPQHF,TGTGCCAGCAGCTTGTCGGAGGTGCAGGGATTATATAGCAATCAGCCCCAGCATTTT
-,TRBJ1-5,TRBV28,many,CASHSPDYQPQHF,TGTGCCAGCCATAGTCCAGATTATCAGCCCCAGCATTTT
TRBD1,TRBJ1-2,TRBV7-9,many,CASSHHDREDGYTF,TGTGCCAGCAGCCACCACGACAGGGAGGATGGCTACACCTTC
-,TRBJ1-1,TRBV29-1,few,CSVRAAELNTEAFF,TGCAGCGTGCGGGCCGCGGAATTGAACACTGAAGCTTTCTTT
-,TRBJ1-6,TRBV6-1,few,CASLGRDASPLHF,TGTGCCAGCCTCGGCCGGGACGCTTCACCCCTCCACTTT
TRBD1,TRBJ2-7,TRBV2,many,CASRRDSPIPEQYF,TGTGCCAGCAGGAGGGACAGCCCGATTCCCGAGCAGTACTTC
TRBD1,TRBJ2-7,TRBV9,few,CASSVGGQGYEQYF,TGTGCCAGCAGCGTAGGGGGACAGGGCTACGAGCAGTACTTC
TRBD1,TRBJ2-2,TRBV6-2/TRBV6-3,few,CASTVVIGTGYTGELFF,TGTGCCAGCACTGTTGTGATCGGGACAGGGTACACCGGGGAGCTGTTTTTT
TRBD2,TRBJ2-7,TRBV6-1,-,CASRGAGIHYEQYF,TGTGCCAGCAGGGGAGCGGGGATCCACTACGAGCAGTACTTC
-,TRBJ2-7,TRBV9,-,CASSAGPGWGNEQYF,TGTGCCAGCAGCGCCGGCCCCGGATGGGGGAACGAGCAGTACTTC